This T cell receptor (beta chain) was sequenced in a study of shared clonotypes between healthy human individuals. Study-level points and caveats: The study's rarefaction showed incomplete sorted-subset sequencing despite large depth.

Assay: immunoSEQ multiplex PCR; the TCRdb copy retains only in-frame clones and omits some. This table holds 2 million to 2.5 million clones, nearly 97% found once. In the case of this clone: Its cognate antigen is unknown.

The receptor was derived from a man aged 18-30 years in good health. Sequenced material: naive CD4+ T cells sorted from blood. Subset in this sample: CD45RA+ positively selected.

The CDR3 here is CASSFSGQPDYYGYTF. CDR3 in DNA: TGTGCCAGCAGCTTTTCTGGACAGCCCGATTACTATGGCTACACCTTC. The chain employs TRBV7-9 and TRBJ1-2; D is possibly TRBD1 (6 bases). Trimming removed 3 bases from V and 3 bases from J, with 17 bases in between. The germline V gene has CDR1 SEHNR and CDR2 FQNEAQ (reference sequence). The CDR3 sequence is 16 residues long.